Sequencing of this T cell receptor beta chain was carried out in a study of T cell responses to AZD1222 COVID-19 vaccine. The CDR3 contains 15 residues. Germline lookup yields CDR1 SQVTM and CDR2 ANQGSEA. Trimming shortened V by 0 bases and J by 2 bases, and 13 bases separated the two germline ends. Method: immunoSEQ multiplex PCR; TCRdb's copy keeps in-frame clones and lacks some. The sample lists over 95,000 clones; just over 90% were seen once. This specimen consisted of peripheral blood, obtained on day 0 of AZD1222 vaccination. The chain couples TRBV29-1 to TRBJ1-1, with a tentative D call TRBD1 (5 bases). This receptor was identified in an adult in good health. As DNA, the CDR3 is TGCAGCGTTGAAGATCCCTGGAGGGGAAACACTGAAGCTTTCTTT. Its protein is CSVEDPWRGNTEAFF.